The 19 T cell receptor beta chains given below trace back to one sample, sequenced in a study of blood T cell repertoires in COVID-19. Data came from immunoSEQ multiplex PCR; TCRdb stores just in-frame clones and leaves some out. The sample has roughly 100,000 clones, under 90% seen once; the top ten hold approximately 12%. Sequences were obtained from peripheral blood. The receptor source for this set is a human donor in a cohort sampled during active or convalescent COVID-19.

The CDR3 DNA reads as TGTGCCAGCAGCCAAGTCGGACTTTACCAAGAGACCCAGTACTTC. Translated: CASSQVGLYQETQYF. The chain uses TRBV4-2 and TRBJ2-5; the D gene is possibly TRBD2 (5 bases). Trimming removed 1 base from V and 0 bases from J, with 9 bases in between. Germline lookup yields CDR1 LGHNA and CDR2 YNFKEQ. This CDR3 is 15 amino acids long.

The chain carries TRBV7-2 and TRBJ2-4, with a weak D call TRBD2 (6 bases). Trimming removed 3 bases at V and 6 bases at J, with 6 bases between. The CDR3 has 12 residues. The germline CDR1 and CDR2 sequences are SGHTA and FQGNSA. Here the CDR3 DNA reads TGTGCCAGCAGCTTGGGGGGAAACATTCAGTACTTC. This gives the protein CASSLGGNIQYF.

The sample holds a few counts of this clone. The chain combines TRBV5-4 with TRBJ1-1; D gene ambiguous. Trimming took off 1 base at V and 7 bases at J, with 11 bases between the two ends. Germline values: CDR1 SGHNT, CDR2 YYREEE (reference sequence). This CDR3 has 13 residues. CDR3 in DNA: TGTGCCAGCAGCTTGTCCCAGGCCCGTGAAGCTTTCTTT. Translation: CASSLSQAREAFF.

The CDR3 sequence is CASSQDTGSFVGELFF. In DNA, the CDR3 is TGTGCCAGCAGCCAAGATACAGGGAGCTTCGTCGGGGAGCTGTTTTTT. The chain links TRBV4-2 to TRBJ2-2, with a weak D call TRBD1 (6 bases). The germline V and J ends were trimmed by 0 bases and 7 bases, with 15 bases remaining between them. Germline V lookup: CDR1 LGHNA, CDR2 YNFKEQ. The CDR3 extends over 16 amino acids.

Only one count was recorded for this clone. This chain uses TRBV5-6 with TRBJ1-2; a weak D match, TRBD1 (5 bases). With 4 bases removed from V and 3 bases from J, the gap between germline ends came to 10 bases. The CDR3 runs to 13 residues. From germline, CDR1 is SGHDT and CDR2 YYEEEE. CDR3 residues: CASSVRTHYGYTF. For the CDR3, the DNA is TGTGCCAGCAGCGTGCGGACACACTATGGCTACACCTTC.

The chain couples TRBV11-2 to TRBJ1-2, with D possibly being TRBD1 (6 bases). This CDR3 has 14 amino acids. The germline V and J ends were trimmed by 1 base and 4 bases, with 10 bases remaining between them. Germline-derived CDR1 and CDR2 are SGHAT and FQNNGV. The CDR3, as DNA: TGTGCCAGCAGCTTAGCTCAGGGGACCTATGGCTACACCTTC. It specifies CASSLAQGTYGYTF.

The J gene is TRBJ2-5, the V gene TRBV7-2; 8 bases are shared with TRBD2. Trimming at V came to 5 bases and at J to 5 bases, leaving 10 bases not matched to a gene. CDR3 length: 15 residues. The germline gives CDR1 SGHTA, CDR2 FQGNSA. The CDR3 here is CASSTDSGVFETQYF. The DNA of the CDR3 is TGTGCCAGCAGCACAGATAGCGGGGTATTTGAGACCCAGTACTTC.

The genes are TRBV7-8 and TRBJ2-2; 9 bases line up with TRBD1. The CDR3 contains 15 residues. CDR1 is SGHVS, CDR2 FQNEAQ, per germline. V was clipped by 7 bases and J by 2 bases; unmatched bases: 5. CDR3 residues: CASIRDRVNTGELFF. The CDR3 DNA reads TGTGCCAGCATCCGGGACAGGGTCAACACCGGGGAGCTGTTTTTT.

The CDR3 sequence: CASSLGQGGTGELFF. DNA of the CDR3: TGTGCCAGCAGCTTGGGGCAGGGAGGCACCGGGGAGCTGTTTTTT. The chain combines TRBV5-5 with TRBJ2-2; perhaps TRBD2 as D (6 bases). The CDR3 has 15 amino acids. V lost 0 bases, J lost 4 bases, and 10 bases lay in between. CDR1 is SGHKS and CDR2 is YYEKEE in the germline V gene (reference sequence).

The chain has TRBV5-8 and TRBJ1-4; D is undetermined. Germline V lookup: CDR1 SGHTS, CDR2 YDEGEE. Trimming pared 4 bases from V and 5 bases from J, leaving 15 bases between. The CDR3 covers 15 residues. As DNA, the CDR3 is TGTGCCAGCAGCGTAGTGGGCAATCAAAATGAAAAACTGTTTTTT. Residues: CASSVVGNQNEKLFF.

The chain links TRBV4-2 to TRBJ2-2; 7 nucleotides align to TRBD1. The CDR3 has 17 amino acids. Trimming took 5 bases from V and 0 from J; bases not matched to a gene: 9. From germline, CDR1 is LGHNA and CDR2 YNFKEQ. CDR3 in amino acids: CASSIDRVGTNTGELFF. In DNA form, the CDR3 reads TGTGCCAGCAGCATCGACAGGGTGGGTACGAACACCGGGGAGCTGTTTTTT.

V is TRBV15 and J is TRBJ1-3; no clear D. V was trimmed by 1 base and J by 3 bases, leaving 19 bases between them. The CDR3 extends over 18 amino acids. CDR1 is LNHNV, CDR2 YYDKDF, per germline (reference sequence). CDR3 sequence: CATSRASSREGIGNTIYF. The CDR3 DNA reads TGTGCCACCAGCAGAGCGTCCTCGCGCGAGGGCATTGGAAACACCATATATTTT.

The table lists this clone with a count of one. This chain connects TRBV27 to TRBJ1-1; 8 bases are shared with TRBD1. Germline CDR1 is MNHEY and CDR2 is SMNVEV (reference sequence). Trimming took 7 bases from V and 5 from J; bases not matched to a gene: 6. This CDR3 is built from 13 residues. The CDR3 DNA is TGTGCCAGCAAATTACAGGGGGTTACTGAAGCTTTCTTT. As protein: CASKLQGVTEAFF.

The rearrangement joins TRBV11-3 to TRBJ1-1; D may be TRBD1 (5 bases). The germline V gene has CDR1 SGHNT and CDR2 YENEEA. This CDR3 contains 15 residues. Trimming shortened V by 5 bases and J by 4 bases, and 17 bases separated the two germline ends. The CDR3 reads CASSPREGAGTEAFF. CDR3 DNA: TGTGCCAGCAGCCCCCGAGAAGGGGCTGGCACTGAAGCTTTCTTT.

The genes are TRBV7-3 and TRBJ1-2, with D perhaps TRBD1 (6 bases). The CDR3 runs to 14 residues. CDR1 SGHTA and CDR2 FQGTGA come from the germline V gene. Deletions cut 0 bases from V and 10 bases from J, with 15 bases between. The CDR3 is CASSLTGGYGSYTF. DNA for the CDR3: TGTGCCAGCAGCTTAACAGGGGGTTATGGCTCCTACACCTTC.

The J gene is TRBJ1-4, the V gene TRBV2, with 7 positions matching TRBD1. The CDR3 has 14 amino acids. V shed 7 bases and J 5 bases; nucleotides not matched to a gene: 7. Germline V CDR1 and CDR2: SNHLY, FYNNEI. For the CDR3, the DNA is TGTGCCAGCAAAAGACAGGGTTGGAATGAAAAACTGTTTTTT. It yields the protein CASKRQGWNEKLFF.

This chain links TRBV6-2 or TRBV6-3 with TRBJ2-3; 14 positions match TRBD2. Germline lookup yields CDR1 MNHEY and CDR2 SVGEGT. The junction had 9 bases not matched to a gene; V was cut back by 5 bases and J by 5 bases. The CDR3 sequence is 17 residues long. CDR3 sequence (DNA): TGTGCCAGCAGTACACTGACTAGCGGGGGGGCAGAAGATACGCAGTATTTT. Protein sequence: CASSTLTSGGAEDTQYF.

V gene TRBV18 combines with J gene TRBJ1-5; D remains ambiguous. Trimming left V 2 bases short and J 4 bases short, with 12 bases between. Per the germline V gene, CDR1 is KGHSH and CDR2 is LQKENI. The CDR3 spans 15 residues. This CDR3 is CASSPTIGVNQPQHF. The DNA for the CDR3 is TGTGCCAGCTCACCAACAATCGGGGTTAATCAGCCCCAGCATTTT.

Concerning this clone: One end of the junction fails to match germline, which may point to a read error. CDR3 nucleotides: TGTGCCAGCAGCCTAAGTTATACCTCCCTCGGGTCCTTC. Its translation is CASSLSYTSLGSF. This chain joins TRBV3-1 (or the pseudogene TRBV3-2) and TRBJ1-2; D unresolved. CDR3 length: 13 residues. Germline CDR1 is LGHDT and CDR2 is YNNKEL (reference sequence).